This entry lists 15 T cell receptor beta chains sequenced from one sample in a study of cytomegalovirus exposure and HLA in healthy donors. Primers included in the PCR were 60 Vbeta and 13 Jbeta primers. The repertoire was sequenced with immunoSEQ multiplex PCR; TCRdb's copy has only in-frame clones and lacks some. The table shows more than 90,000 clones, with about 80% occurring only once. Sequencing used PBMCs. These TCRs come from a woman aged 60-75 years in good health and CMV-seronegative.

This chain's CDR3 is CASSPTSGRQETQYF. For the CDR3, the DNA is TGTGCCAGCAGCCCCACGTCCGGGAGGCAGGAGACCCAGTACTTC. This chain joins TRBV5-6 and TRBJ2-5; 7 bases fit TRBD2. Germline CDR1 reads SGHDT; CDR2 reads YYEEEE. The CDR3 spans 15 residues. J gave up 5 bases and V 4 bases, and 11 bases lay outside the gene matches.

CDR3 coding DNA: TGTGCCAGCAGTTACGCGGGGGACACTGAAGCTTTCTTT. Translation gives CASSYAGDTEAFF. The chain links TRBV6-6 to TRBJ1-1; D is perhaps TRBD1 (5 bases). Trimming removed 2 bases at V and 3 bases at J, with 7 bases between. CDR1 is MNHNY, CDR2 SVGAGI, per germline (reference sequence). This CDR3 comprises 13 residues.

The chain is built from TRBV10-3 and TRBJ1-6; D call uncertain. The CDR3 length is 14 residues. Between the trimmed V and J ends, which lost 8 bases and 9 bases, there was a span of 17 bases. Per the germline V gene, CDR1 is ENHRY and CDR2 is SYGVKD. The CDR3 DNA reads as TGTGCCATCCGTACGGAGGAGCGAGGTTCACCCCTCCACTTT. Translated: CAIRTEERGSPLHF.

This clone has just a few counts. The chain is built from TRBV5-1 and TRBJ1-1, with TRBD1 matching over 10 bases. Germline assignment: CDR1 SGHRS and CDR2 YFSETQ. The V gene end was trimmed by 4 bases and the J gene end by 5 bases; junction bases not matched to a gene: 20. The CDR3 length is 19 residues. The CDR3 sequence is CASSLKMIGTGARETEAFF. The CDR3 coding sequence is TGCGCCAGCAGCCTGAAGATGATCGGGACAGGGGCAAGAGAGACTGAAGCTTTCTTT.

The chain is built from TRBV5-4 and TRBJ2-3, with a tentative D call TRBD2 (6 bases). This CDR3 comprises 13 residues. Germline CDR1 reads SGHNT; CDR2 reads YYREEE (reference sequence). The V end lost 6 bases, the J end lost 6 bases, and 14 bases lay between the germline ends. Here the CDR3 reads CASKSPSGDTQYF. The CDR3 DNA reads as TGTGCCAGCAAGTCCCCCAGCGGGGATACGCAGTATTTT.

A note on this clone: A junction boundary mismatches the germline segment, possibly from a read error. The CDR3 DNA follows: TGTGCCAGCAGCTTGGACGTCCGGGTCAGAATCTTC. Amino acid sequence: CASSLDVRVRIF. The chain carries TRBV5-8 and TRBJ2-1; D not resolved. Germline values: CDR1 SGHTS, CDR2 YDEGEE. There are 12 residues in the CDR3. Complete variable domain (other parts from reference TRBV5-8 and TRBJ2-1): EAGVTQSPTHLIKTRGQQATLRCSPISGHTSVYWYQQALGLGLQFLLWYDEGEERNRGNFPPRFSGRQFPNYSSELNVNALELEDSALYLCASSLDVRVRIFGPGTRLTVL.

This chain uses TRBV6-7 with TRBJ1-5, with TRBD1 identical over 7 bases. TRBV6-7 is reported as an ORF; its role is uncertain. CDR3 length: 16 residues. Trimming at V came to 6 bases and at J to 3 bases, leaving 11 bases not matched to a gene. The CDR3 DNA sequence: TGTGCCAGCAGCCCACGGACAGGTAGCTACAATCAGCCCCAGCATTTT. Its protein is CASSPRTGSYNQPQHF.

This clone was picked up a small number of times. The CDR3 nucleotides read TGCGCCAGCAGCTTGCTAGGGGGCCAAGATACGCAGTATTTT. Its translation is CASSLLGGQDTQYF. This chain joins TRBV5-1 and TRBJ2-3, with 7 bases matching TRBD1. Germline CDR1 reads SGHRS; CDR2 reads YFSETQ. With 1 base clipped from V and 5 bases from J, the junction kept 4 bases outside the gene matches. The CDR3 sequence is 14 residues long.

This clone has a handful of counts. This sample also contains other DNA sequences that code for the same CDR3. DNA for the CDR3: TGTGCCTGGAGTGTATCAGGCGGGGAGCTGTTTTTT. Translated: CAWSVSGGELFF. This sequence joins TRBV30 and TRBJ2-2; D remains ambiguous. CDR1 and CDR2 from the germline V gene are GTSNPN and SVGIG (reference sequence). V lost 0 bases to trimming and J lost 7 bases, with 6 bases between them. The CDR3 covers 12 residues. Complete variable domain (other parts from reference TRBV30 and TRBJ2-2): SQTIHQWPATLVQPVGSPLSLECTVEGTSNPNLYWYRQAAGRGLQLLFYSVGIGQISSEVPQNLSASRPQDRQFILSSKKLLLSDSGFYLCAWSVSGGELFFGEGSRLTVL.

The genes are TRBV9 and TRBJ2-2; D ambiguous. The V gene's germline CDR1 is SGDLS and CDR2 YYNGEE. This CDR3 comprises 12 residues. Trimming removed 3 bases from V and 7 bases from J, with 7 bases in between. CDR3 in amino acids: CASSGKRGELFF. In DNA form, the CDR3 reads TGTGCCAGCAGCGGGAAGCGCGGGGAGCTGTTTTTT.

Concerning this clone: The same CDR3 is also encoded by other DNA sequences in this sample. This sequence joins TRBV28 and TRBJ1-2, with D tentatively TRBD1 (6 bases). This CDR3 comprises 12 residues. Trimming took 5 bases from V and 4 from J, leaving 8 bases between them. CDR1 and CDR2 from the germline V gene are MDHEN and SYDVKM. CDR3: CASSPRGYGYTF. The CDR3 DNA reads TGTGCCAGCAGTCCCAGGGGCTATGGCTACACCTTC.

As regards this clone: The same CDR3 can be traced to other DNA sequences in this sample. The chain has TRBV27 and TRBJ2-3; 10 positions match TRBD2. CDR1 MNHEY and CDR2 SMNVEV come from the germline V gene (reference sequence). V lost 5 bases and J lost 2; bases outside the gene matches: 7. The CDR3 runs 16 residues. This CDR3 is CASSRRLAGDTDTQYF. For the CDR3, the DNA is TGTGCCAGCAGTCGAAGGCTAGCGGGAGACACAGATACGCAGTATTTT.

This clone was detected only a few times. This chain links TRBV10-3 with TRBJ1-3, with D hard to call. The germline gives CDR1 ENHRY, CDR2 SYGVKD. The CDR3 is made up of 15 amino acids. V lost 2 bases, J lost 0 bases, and 8 bases lay in between. This chain's CDR3 is CAISETVSSGNTIYF. CDR3 DNA: TGTGCCATCAGTGAGACAGTAAGCTCTGGAAACACCATATATTTT.

The CDR3 here is CASSQDTGSEKLFF. Here the CDR3 DNA reads TGCGCCAGCAGCCAAGATACAGGGTCTGAAAAACTGTTTTTT. This chain uses TRBV4-3 with TRBJ1-4; weak D call: TRBD1 (6 bases). The germline V gene has CDR1 LGHNA and CDR2 YSLEER. The CDR3 loop spans 14 amino acids. V was pared by 0 bases and J by 7 bases, with 9 bases between.

The chain has TRBV5-1 and TRBJ1-1, with TRBD1 identical over 8 bases. The CDR3 is 14 amino acids. In germline, CDR1 is SGHRS, CDR2 YFSETQ. Trimming at V came to 4 bases and at J to 5 bases, leaving 7 bases not matched to a gene. For the CDR3, the DNA is TGCGCCAGCAGCCGCGGACAGGGACCGACTGAAGCTTTCTTT. This translates into CASSRGQGPTEAFF. The full variable domain, completed using reference TRBV5-1 and TRBJ1-1, is KAGVTQTPRYLIKTRGQQVTLSCSPISGHRSVSWYQQTPGQGLQFLFEYFSETQRNKGNFPGRFSGRQFSNSRSEMNVSTLELGDSALYLCASSRGQGPTEAFFGQGTRLTVV.